These T cell receptor beta chains were read from a single sample in a study of PD-1 blockade in mismatch repair-deficient tumors. Sequencing used immunoSEQ multiplex PCR; TCRdb keeps in-frame clones, though not all of them. The sample contains under 150,000 clones, around 86% of which appear only once. This specimen was peripheral blood, taken 44 weeks after starting pembrolizumab. The receptors stem from an adult with mismatch repair-deficient cancer. The CDR3 runs from the conserved cysteine through the conserved F or W. A D gene is named only where the DNA matches it firmly. Some rows mark clone size as missing; the rest say once, few, many or name a class of expanded clone.

D,J,V,size,CDR3,DNA
.,TRBJ2-7,TRBV9,few,CASGTSYEQYF,TGTGCCAGCGGGACATCCTACGAGCAGTACTTC
.,TRBJ1-3,TRBV6-1,.,CASSTALGGNTIYF,TGTGCCAGCAGTACAGCCTTGGGGGGAAACACCATATATTTT
TRBD2,TRBJ2-7,TRBV28,.,CASSFPYLADKSYEQYF,TGTGCCAGCAGTTTCCCCTACCTAGCGGACAAGTCCTACGAGCAGTACTTC
.,TRBJ1-1,TRBV27,.,CASRTHTRGGRTEAFF,TGTGCCAGCAGGACCCATACCAGGGGAGGCCGCACTGAAGCTTTCTTT
.,TRBJ2-6,TRBV5-1,once,CASSTYSGANVLTF,TGCGCCAGCAGCACTTACTCTGGGGCCAACGTCCTGACTTTC
.,TRBJ2-4,TRBV27,.,CASSVKGIQYF,TGTGCCAGCAGTGTCAAGGGCATTCAGTACTTC
.,TRBJ2-2,TRBV19,once,CASSLRKGRSGELFF,TGTGCCAGTAGTCTACGCAAGGGGAGGTCCGGGGAGCTGTTTTTT
.,TRBJ2-5,TRBV11-3,.,CASSLTWTDAKETQYF,TGTGCCAGCAGCTTAACCTGGACGGATGCAAAAGAGACCCAGTACTTC
.,TRBJ2-7,TRBV6-1,many,CASSESGLSYEQYF,TGTGCCAGCAGTGAATCTGGGCTATCCTACGAGCAGTACTTC
.,TRBJ1-5,TRBV27,.,CASSLGSPINQPQHF,TGTGCCAGCAGTTTGGGCAGTCCGATCAATCAGCCCCAGCATTTT